This T cell receptor beta chain was sequenced during a study of regulatory T cells in long-lasting Graves disease. Documented time point: newly diagnosed GD, antithyroid drugs for less than 3 months. Generation of the TCR library employed RNA extracted from PBMCs. This clonotype was observed at least ten times. This CDR3 has 11 amino acids. Trimming at V came to 6 bases and at J to 14 bases, leaving 6 bases not matched to a gene. Germline loops: CDR1 SEHNR, CDR2 FQNEAQ (reference sequence). With iRepertoire HTBI primers and Arm-PCR of CDR3 regions, TCR beta libraries were built. TCRdb re-called the multiplex PCR reads with MiXCR, one entry per CDR3 protein. Among around 460,000 distinct CDR3 sequences listed, around 15% were seen once. This sample also appeared in a second study, on T cells in Graves' hyperthyroidism and ophthalmopathy.

The input for sequencing was peripheral blood mononuclear cells (PBMCs), taken at new diagnosis, from a patient treated with antithyroid drugs. The chain uses TRBV7-9 and TRBJ2-1; TRBD1 matches 8 bases. The sequence was obtained from a woman aged 45-65 years with Graves disease. The CDR3 spells CASSQTGVKFF. The CDR3, as DNA: TGTGCCAGCAGTCAGACAGGGGTCAAGTTCTTC.